Presented here are 13 T cell receptor beta chains from one specimen sequenced in a study of shared clonotypes between healthy human individuals. Using immunoSEQ multiplex PCR, the repertoire was profiled, and TCRdb retains in-frame clones only, with some absent. There are about 1.5 million clones in the sample; 95% to 99% occur only once, and approximately 0.44% lies in the top ten. The specimen sequenced was naive CD4+ T cells sorted from blood. The subset: CD45RA+ positively selected. The receptors stem from a young man in good health.

V gene TRBV9 combines with J gene TRBJ1-1; no firm D call. Germline V gene sequence: CDR1 SGDLS, CDR2 YYNGEE. The length of the CDR3 is 16 residues. V was cut by 0 bases and J by 10 bases, with 22 bases left in between. This chain's CDR3 is CASSVATRHPNTVAFF. The CDR3 region has the DNA TGTGCCAGCAGCGTAGCTACCAGACACCCGAACACGGTAGCTTTCTTT.

The V gene is TRBV19, the J gene TRBJ1-2; D perhaps matches TRBD1 (6 bases). Between the trimmed V and J ends, which lost 8 bases and 2 bases, there was a span of 12 bases. From germline, CDR1 is LNHDA and CDR2 SQIVND (reference sequence). The CDR3 length is 13 residues. The CDR3 protein is CASSRGVNYGYTF. The CDR3 DNA reads as TGTGCCAGTTCAAGGGGGGTAAACTATGGCTACACCTTC.

J is TRBJ2-1 and V is TRBV6-4, with 7 bases matching TRBD1. This CDR3 comprises 14 residues. Germline V gene data show CDR1 as MRHNA and CDR2 as SNTAGT. Unmatched junction bases numbered 8, after V lost 7 bases and J lost 5 bases. CDR3 nucleotides: TGTGCCAGCAAAGGACAGGCGGTAGACAATGAGCAGTTCTTC. This gives the protein CASKGQAVDNEQFF.

The rearrangement uses TRBV29-1 and TRBJ2-7; 8 nucleotides line up with TRBD2. Germline V gives CDR1 SQVTM, CDR2 ANQGSEA. CDR3 length: 12 residues. After removal of 8 bases from V and 0 bases from J, the junction contained 3 bases not matched to a gene. CDR3 protein: CSFGTSSYEQYF. CDR3 sequence (DNA): TGCAGCTTCGGGACTAGCTCCTACGAGCAGTACTTC.

The chain employs TRBV28 and TRBJ1-2; 7 bases line up with TRBD1. In germline, CDR1 is MDHEN, CDR2 SYDVKM. The CDR3 contains 13 residues. V gave up 8 bases and J gave up 6 bases; unmatched junction bases: 9. This chain's CDR3 is CASLRQGWDGYTF. DNA for the CDR3: TGTGCCAGCCTTAGACAGGGTTGGGATGGCTACACCTTC.

This clone was recorded only once. CDR3 coding DNA: TGTGCCAGCAGGGGAGGTCGCGCTAGCAATCAGCCCCAGCATTTT. Translated, it gives CASRGGRASNQPQHF. The genes are TRBV2 and TRBJ1-5, with D unclear. CDR3 size: 15 residues. Germline V gene data show CDR1 as SNHLY and CDR2 as FYNNEI. V lost 6 bases to trimming and J lost 0 bases, with 12 bases between them.

The chain links TRBV10-2 to TRBJ2-2; the D gene is possibly TRBD1 (6 bases). The V and J ends lost 6 bases and 3 bases respectively, with 17 bases between them. Per the germline V gene, CDR1 is WSHSY and CDR2 is SAAADI. The CDR3 length is 16 residues. CDR3 sequence reads: CASSSSSDSYTGELFF. DNA of the CDR3: TGCGCCAGCAGCTCCTCCTCGGACAGCTACACCGGGGAGCTGTTTTTT.

The V gene is TRBV10-3, the J gene TRBJ2-7, with D perhaps TRBD1 (5 bases). The CDR3 length is 13 residues. Trimming cost V 3 bases and J 5 bases, with 11 bases left between them. CDR1 is ENHRY and CDR2 is SYGVKD in the germline V gene. In nucleotides, the CDR3 is TGTGCCATCAGTGAAGGGCAGGGCAACGAGCAGTACTTC. Translating gives CAISEGQGNEQYF.

The J gene is TRBJ2-3, the V gene TRBV2; TRBD1 matches at 9 bases. This CDR3 contains 14 residues. Germline V gives CDR1 SNHLY, CDR2 FYNNEI. Unmatched junction bases numbered 8, after V lost 11 bases and J lost 2 bases. The CDR3 DNA follows: TGTGCCGGGACAGGGTTGGGCGCCACAGATACGCAGTATTTT. Translated, it gives CAGTGLGATDTQYF. The full variable domain, with the rest looked up from reference TRBV2 and TRBJ2-3, is EPEVTQTPSHQVTQMGQEVILRCVPISNHLYFYWYRQILGQKVEFLVSFYNNEISEKSEIFDDQFSVERPDGSNFTLKIRSTKLEDSAMYFCAGTGLGATDTQYFGPGTRLTVL.

This clone was found a few times. V is TRBV7-2 and J is TRBJ2-3; no reliable D call. Germline CDR1 SGHTA, CDR2 FQGNSA. The CDR3 is made up of 12 amino acids. Trimming took off 2 bases at V and 4 bases at J, with 4 bases between the two ends. The CDR3 DNA reads TGTGCCAGCAGCTTATGGGCAGATACGCAGTATTTT. Translation: CASSLWADTQYF.

The chain recombines TRBV4-3 with TRBJ2-2, with unresolved D. Per germline, CDR1 LGHNA and CDR2 YSLEER. Trimming removed 0 bases from V and 4 bases from J, with 12 bases in between. The CDR3 has 16 residues. CDR3 protein: CASSQDLLRITGELFF. The CDR3 DNA is TGCGCCAGCAGCCAAGACTTGCTAAGGATCACCGGGGAGCTGTTTTTT.

The rearrangement uses TRBV11-3 and TRBJ2-1, with 9 bases fitting TRBD2. The V gene's germline CDR1 is SGHNT and CDR2 YENEEA. Trimming took 5 bases from V and 7 from J; bases not matched to a gene: 12. The CDR3 has 16 amino acids. For the CDR3, the DNA is TGTGCCAGCAGCGCTAGTGGCGGGAGGGCCAGGAATGAGCAGTTCTTC. Protein: CASSASGGRARNEQFF.

This sequence joins TRBV30 and TRBJ1-5; D is possibly TRBD1 (5 bases). Trimming took off 2 bases at V and 4 bases at J, with 9 bases between the two ends. The CDR3 contains 13 residues. Germline loops: CDR1 GTSNPN, CDR2 SVGIG (reference sequence). The CDR3: CAWSSDRNQPQHF. For the CDR3, the DNA is TGTGCCTGGAGTTCCGACAGAAATCAGCCCCAGCATTTT. Together with reference TRBV30 and TRBJ1-5, the CDR3 gives the full variable domain: SQTIHQWPATLVQPVGSPLSLECTVEGTSNPNLYWYRQAAGRGLQLLFYSVGIGQISSEVPQNLSASRPQDRQFILSSKKLLLSDSGFYLCAWSSDRNQPQHFGDGTRLSIL.